The 13 T cell receptor beta chains below all came from one sample that was sequenced in a study of shared clonotypes between healthy human individuals. It was CD45RO-negative cells, positively selected for CCR7, that made up naive CD8 cells, with terminally differentiated effector memory CD45RA+ cells excluded. Profiling relied on immunoSEQ multiplex PCR, and the TCRdb table lists in-frame clones only, not all of them. This sample carries approximately 720,000 clones, 92% of them seen once, and the ten largest clones take 24%. The sample was naive CD8+ T cells sorted from blood. The receptors were gathered from a man younger than 45 in good health.

The rearrangement uses TRBV5-4 and TRBJ2-5, with a weak D call TRBD1 (6 bases). The CDR3 covers 14 residues. Trimming cost V 3 bases and J 5 bases, with 14 bases left between them. Germline V lookup: CDR1 SGHNT, CDR2 YYREEE (reference sequence). CDR3 region: CASSSRTVQETQYF. Here the CDR3 DNA reads TGTGCCAGCAGCTCAAGGACAGTCCAGGAGACCCAGTACTTC.

The chain joins TRBV29-1 to TRBJ2-1, with 11 bases that match TRBD2. Germline CDR1 is SQVTM and CDR2 is ANQGSEA. The CDR3 covers 17 residues. Trimming at V came to 1 base and at J to 2 bases, leaving 7 bases not matched to a gene. The CDR3 reads CSVEGHGTSGAYNEQFF. CDR3 DNA sequence: TGCAGCGTTGAAGGCCACGGGACTAGCGGAGCCTACAATGAGCAGTTCTTC.

V gene TRBV27 combines with J gene TRBJ1-5; D remains unclear. The CDR3 consists of 15 residues. Between the trimmed V and J ends, which lost 2 bases and 9 bases, there was a span of 17 bases. CDR1 and CDR2 (germline): MNHEY, SMNVEV (reference sequence). The CDR3 spells CASSLSSGGFGPQHF. In DNA, the CDR3 is TGTGCCAGCAGTTTAAGCTCAGGCGGGTTTGGGCCCCAGCATTTT.

This chain links TRBV6-6 with TRBJ1-4; TRBD1 is a possible D gene (6 bases). V dropped 0 bases and J dropped 4 bases, with 9 bases sitting between them. The CDR3 has 15 residues. CDR1 and CDR2 from the germline V gene are MNHNY and SVGAGI (reference sequence). The CDR3 coding sequence is TGTGCCAGCAGTTACTCGTCCAGGGGTAATGAAAAACTGTTTTTT. This translates into CASSYSSRGNEKLFF.

The chain has TRBV2 and TRBJ2-2; D gene ambiguous. Germline-derived CDR1 and CDR2 are SNHLY and FYNNEI. V lost 5 bases, J lost 6 bases, and 7 bases lay in between. The CDR3 length is 12 residues. The CDR3 protein is CASSWSSGELFF. DNA for the CDR3: TGTGCCAGCAGTTGGTCTTCCGGGGAGCTGTTTTTT. The full variable domain, with the rest looked up from reference TRBV2 and TRBJ2-2, is EPEVTQTPSHQVTQMGQEVILRCVPISNHLYFYWYRQILGQKVEFLVSFYNNEISEKSEIFDDQFSVERPDGSNFTLKIRSTKLEDSAMYFCASSWSSGELFFGEGSRLTVL.

V usage is TRBV5-8 and J usage is TRBJ2-1; D tentatively fits TRBD1 or TRBD2 (7 bases each). V was shortened by 1 base and J by 5 bases, with 10 bases between the two germline ends. This CDR3 has 14 amino acids. The germline V gene encodes CDR1 SGHTS and CDR2 YDEGEE. The CDR3 DNA is TGTGCCAGCAGCTTGCAGGGGGGGGACAATGAGCAGTTCTTC. Protein product: CASSLQGGDNEQFF.

This clone has just a few counts. The chain links TRBV7-9 to TRBJ2-1; TRBD2 aligns across 11 bases. CDR3 size: 18 residues. Germline V gene data show CDR1 as SEHNR and CDR2 as FQNEAQ (reference sequence). With 6 bases clipped from V and 4 bases from J, the junction kept 14 bases outside the gene matches. The CDR3 DNA is TGTGCCAGCAGTCCCCAGATAGCGGGAGGGCCGGCGTACAATGAGCAGTTCTTC. It codes for CASSPQIAGGPAYNEQFF.

This chain connects TRBV7-6 to TRBJ2-3; possibly TRBD2 for D (5 bases). Germline-derived CDR1 and CDR2 are SGHVS and FNYEAQ. V gave up 4 bases and J gave up 2 bases, with 10 bases separating them. This CDR3 spans 14 amino acids. CDR3 region: CASSSGMTTDTQYF. The CDR3 coding sequence is TGTGCCAGCAGCTCGGGGATGACCACAGATACGCAGTATTTT.

The genes are TRBV25-1 and TRBJ1-5; D unresolved. This CDR3 is built from 16 residues. The germline CDR1 and CDR2 sequences are MGHDK and SYGVNS. V was shortened by 1 base and J by 1 base, with 11 bases between the two germline ends. CDR3 in DNA: TGTGCCAGCAGTGAATGGTTAATTCTGAGCAATCAGCCCCAGCATTTT. It is translated as CASSEWLILSNQPQHF.

The V gene is TRBV9, the J gene TRBJ2-2; D unresolved. The ends were cut back, 1 base at V and 4 bases at J, with 5 bases in the middle. Germline V lookup: CDR1 SGDLS, CDR2 YYNGEE. The CDR3 extends over 13 amino acids. As DNA, the CDR3 is TGTGCCAGCAGCGTATTTAGCACCGGGGAGCTGTTTTTT. As protein: CASSVFSTGELFF.

The chain carries TRBV11-2 and TRBJ2-1, with D perhaps given as TRBD1 or TRBD2 (5 bases each). Trimming stripped 0 bases from V and 6 bases from J, with 15 bases between. The length of the CDR3 is 16 residues. Looked up from germline, CDR1 is SGHAT and CDR2 is FQNNGV. CDR3 coding DNA: TGTGCCAGCAGCTTAGAGGGGACCCCCTTAGGCAATGAGCAGTTCTTC. This encodes CASSLEGTPLGNEQFF.

The CDR3 spells CASSYQDVTGELFF. CDR3 coding DNA: TGTGCCAGCAGTTACCAGGACGTGACCGGGGAGCTGTTTTTT. The chain uses TRBV6-6 and TRBJ2-2, with no clear D. The CDR3 is 14 residues long. V was cut by 2 bases and J by 5 bases, with 9 bases left in between. CDR1 is MNHNY and CDR2 is SVGAGI in the germline V gene (reference sequence).

About this clone itself: This sample includes further DNA sequences coding for the same CDR3. The chain has TRBV7-2 and TRBJ1-5; TRBD1 is a possible D gene (5 bases). Per germline, CDR1 SGHTA and CDR2 FQGNSA. The CDR3 is made up of 15 amino acids. V lost 1 base and J lost 0, with 7 bases in between. CDR3 region: CASSLGGYSNQPQHF. The CDR3, as DNA: TGTGCCAGCAGCTTAGGGGGGTATAGCAATCAGCCCCAGCATTTT.